The sample holds a few counts of the clone carrying this T cell receptor (beta chain). No antigen is known for it. Treatment denoted: roughly ten-day PBMC culture with coronavirus spike peptide pools or control peptides (ViraFEST assay). This record belongs to a study of vaccination and CD4 T cells after COVID-19. Study-wide context: Overlapping spike peptides of SARS-CoV-2, HCoV-NL63, HCoV-OC43 and HCoV-229E stimulated the cells.

CDR1 and CDR2 (germline): SGHNT, YENEEA. Deletions cut 5 bases from V and 3 bases from J, with 15 bases between. This CDR3 region has 15 residues. Sequenced with the Oncomine TCR Beta short-read assay was DNA taken from cultured CD4+ T cells. TCRdb analysed the PCR reads with MiXCR anew, one entry per CDR3 protein. Of roughly 12,000 distinct CDR3 sequences listed, roughly 30% are singletons. The rearrangement links TRBV11-3 to TRBJ2-3; maybe TRBD2 (6 bases). Specimen: CD4+ T cells from blood, cultured in vitro, collected after SARS-CoV-2 vaccination. This TCR was recovered from a human donor who had recovered from COVID-19. The CDR3 sequence: CASSPGGTRTDTQYF. CDR3 coding DNA: TGTGCCAGCAGCCCCGGGGGTACCAGGACAGATACGCAGTATTTT.